Shown below are 30 T cell receptor beta chains from a single sample sequenced in a study of cytomegalovirus exposure and HLA in healthy donors. The PCR ran on 60 Vbeta and 13 Jbeta primers. Repertoires were generated with immunoSEQ multiplex PCR, while TCRdb's copy carries only in-frame clones and drops some. The sample has under 200,000 clones; 80% are singletons. Input material: PBMCs. The origin of the receptors is a man younger than 45 in good health and CMV-seronegative.

The rearrangement uses TRBV28 and TRBJ1-6; D might be TRBD1 (5 bases). Germline lookup yields CDR1 MDHEN and CDR2 SYDVKM. V lost 7 bases and J 0 bases, leaving 13 bases between the germline ends. This CDR3 spans 16 amino acids. The CDR3 region has the DNA TGTGCCAGCATTCCCGGCGGGGGCTCCTATAATTCACCCCTCCACTTT. It is translated as CASIPGGGSYNSPLHF.

The J gene is TRBJ2-3, the V gene TRBV30, with D possibly being TRBD2 (6 bases). This CDR3 comprises 15 residues. Germline CDR1 reads GTSNPN; CDR2 reads SVGIG (reference sequence). Trimming stripped 0 bases from V and 9 bases from J, with 19 bases between. The CDR3 DNA is TGTGCCTGGAGTGTAGGAACTTCGCGGGAACTAACGCAGTATTTT. Protein product: CAWSVGTSRELTQYF.

In its sample, this clone was seen once. The V gene is TRBV6-5, the J gene TRBJ2-2; 7 nucleotides line up with TRBD2. Germline V gene lookup returns CDR1 MNHEY and CDR2 SVGAGI. The CDR3 spans 14 residues. Trimming removed 0 bases from V and 8 bases from J; junction bases left unmatched: 3. CDR3 in DNA: TGTGCCAGCAGTTACTCGGGGGGAGGGGGGGAGCTGTTTTTT. It codes for CASSYSGGGGELFF.

The count of this clone is one. The chain employs TRBV28 and TRBJ1-6; no clear D gene. The V gene lost 3 bases and the J gene lost 5 bases, with 8 bases spanning the gap. In germline, CDR1 is MDHEN, CDR2 SYDVKM. The CDR3 consists of 14 residues. CDR3 in DNA: TGTGCCAGCAGTTTGAACGGTAATAATTCACCCCTCCACTTT. It codes for CASSLNGNNSPLHF.

This chain links TRBV18 with TRBJ2-5, with 9 bases aligning to TRBD1. The CDR3 runs 17 residues. Germline CDR1 and CDR2: KGHSH and LQKENI. With 4 bases clipped from V and 1 base from J, the junction kept 10 bases outside the gene matches. The CDR3: CASSRVRDRVVQETQYF. The CDR3 DNA is TGTGCCAGCTCACGAGTTAGGGACAGGGTCGTCCAAGAGACCCAGTACTTC.

The rearrangement links TRBV28 to TRBJ2-4, with 7 positions matching TRBD2. Germline V lookup: CDR1 MDHEN, CDR2 SYDVKM. V trimming: 5 bases; J trimming: 7 bases; junction bases outside the gene matches: 14. This CDR3 is built from 16 residues. CDR3 region: CASSPTRGGRRNIQYF. The CDR3 DNA is TGTGCCAGCAGTCCCACAAGGGGCGGGAGAAGGAACATTCAGTACTTC.

This chain links TRBV14 with TRBJ1-2; the D gene is possibly TRBD1 (5 bases). Germline V gene sequence: CDR1 SGHDN, CDR2 FVKESK. Trimming took off 0 bases at V and 5 bases at J, with 7 bases between the two ends. There are 13 residues in the CDR3. The CDR3 DNA follows: TGTGCCAGCAGCCAAGACAGGGTTTATGGCTACACCTTC. Its translation: CASSQDRVYGYTF.

This chain connects TRBV7-2 to TRBJ1-1; D is unclear. Trimming stripped 5 bases from V and 1 base from J, with 11 bases between. Germline V gene data show CDR1 as SGHTA and CDR2 as FQGNSA. The CDR3 length is 14 residues. The CDR3 DNA reads TGTGCCAGCAGCCTTTACGGCGGGAACACTGAAGCTTTCTTT. This translates into CASSLYGGNTEAFF.

The genes are TRBV14 and TRBJ1-4; D is perhaps TRBD1 (6 bases). Trimming took 5 bases from V and 3 from J, leaving 10 bases between them. Germline V gives CDR1 SGHDN, CDR2 FVKESK. The CDR3 has 14 amino acids. The CDR3 DNA reads TGTGCCAGCAGCGACAGGACCTCTAATGAAAAACTGTTTTTT. This translates into CASSDRTSNEKLFF.

This clone turned up a few times. This sequence joins TRBV6-5 and TRBJ2-3; perhaps TRBD1 as D (6 bases). The CDR3 totals 14 residues. CDR1 MNHEY and CDR2 SVGAGI come from the germline V gene. Trimming took off 4 bases at V and 4 bases at J, with 12 bases between the two ends. CDR3 amino acids: CASSSYRVPDTQYF. The DNA of the CDR3 is TGTGCCAGCAGTTCCTACAGGGTTCCAGATACGCAGTATTTT.

The chain carries TRBV5-1 and TRBJ1-5, with 11 bases that match TRBD1. The CDR3 has 15 residues. V lost 4 bases and J lost 6; bases outside the gene matches: 6. Germline CDR1 SGHRS, CDR2 YFSETQ. The CDR3 spells CASSPGTGGGQPQHF. In DNA form, the CDR3 reads TGCGCCAGCAGCCCGGGGACAGGGGGAGGTCAGCCCCAGCATTTT. Full variable domain (outside the CDR3, taken from reference TRBV5-1 and TRBJ1-5): KAGVTQTPRYLIKTRGQQVTLSCSPISGHRSVSWYQQTPGQGLQFLFEYFSETQRNKGNFPGRFSGRQFSNSRSEMNVSTLELGDSALYLCASSPGTGGGQPQHFGDGTRLSIL.

The chain links TRBV4-1 to TRBJ2-7; weak D call: TRBD2 (5 bases). The CDR3 has 13 amino acids. Germline V lookup: CDR1 MGHRA, CDR2 YSYEKL. The V end was cut by 2 bases, the J end by 4 bases, with 9 bases between. The CDR3 reads CASSQHPGYEQYF. CDR3 sequence (DNA): TGCGCCAGCAGCCAACACCCGGGGTACGAGCAGTACTTC.

The chain couples TRBV9 to TRBJ2-7; tentatively, D is TRBD1 (6 bases). Germline values: CDR1 SGDLS, CDR2 YYNGEE. Trimming pared 0 bases from V and 1 base from J, leaving 11 bases between. The length of the CDR3 is 15 residues. Here the CDR3 reads CASSVAGQRSYEQYF. CDR3 nucleotides: TGTGCCAGCAGCGTAGCCGGACAGAGATCCTACGAGCAGTACTTC.

J is TRBJ1-4 and V is TRBV5-4, with TRBD1 identical over 8 bases. The ends lost 0 bases at V and 4 bases at J; junction bases unmatched: 2. This CDR3 contains 15 residues. The germline V gene encodes CDR1 SGHNT and CDR2 YYREEE (reference sequence). CDR3 in amino acids: CASSLEGQGNEKLFF. The DNA of the CDR3 is TGTGCCAGCAGCTTGGAAGGACAGGGTAATGAAAAACTGTTTTTT.

The V gene is TRBV9, the J gene TRBJ1-5; D is ambiguous. This CDR3 region has 13 residues. Trimming stripped 3 bases from V and 6 bases from J, with 10 bases between. Germline V CDR1 and CDR2: SGDLS, YYNGEE. CDR3 bases: TGTGCCAGCAGCGGTAGGGAGGGTCAGCCCCAGCATTTT. This codes for CASSGREGQPQHF.

The rearrangement links TRBV6-5 to TRBJ2-2, with 8 bases lining up with TRBD1. J was trimmed by 5 bases and V by 5 bases; bases with no gene match: 7. The CDR3 consists of 15 residues. The germline CDR1 and CDR2 sequences are MNHEY and SVGAGI. The CDR3 nucleotides read TGTGCCAGCAGTACCCGGACAGGGAGTACCGGGGAGCTGTTTTTT. Translated, it gives CASSTRTGSTGELFF.

The chain links TRBV4-3 to TRBJ2-1; 7 nucleotides align to TRBD2. V dropped 5 bases and J dropped 8; count of bases not matched to a gene: 18. Germline CDR1 LGHNA, CDR2 YSLEER. This CDR3 contains 17 residues. The chain's CDR3 is CASSGFWRGSTGDEQFF. The CDR3 DNA is TGCGCCAGCAGCGGATTCTGGCGGGGGTCCACCGGGGATGAGCAGTTCTTC.

V is TRBV21-1 and J is TRBJ2-5; the table's D gene call, TRBD1, was not cross checked with the DNA. TRBV21-1 is a pseudogene segment. The CDR3 is 16 amino acids. The CDR3 is CASSKRSGQDGETQYF. For the CDR3, the DNA is TGTGCCAGCAGCAAAAGATCGGGACAGGACGGGGAGACCCAGTACTTC.

The chain is built from TRBV27 and TRBJ1-6; D not certain. The ends were cut back, 3 bases at V and 6 bases at J, with 12 bases in the middle. Per germline, CDR1 MNHEY and CDR2 SMNVEV (reference sequence). The CDR3 covers 15 residues. CDR3 protein: CASSFSGSLNSPLHF. The CDR3 DNA sequence: TGTGCCAGCAGTTTCTCCGGGTCGCTTAATTCACCCCTCCACTTT.

The gene calls are TRBV21-1 and TRBJ1-1; TRBD1 was called by the table and not checked on the DNA. TRBV21-1 is a known pseudogene. CDR3 length: 11 amino acids. CDR3 in DNA: TGTGCCAGCACCGTGGGACACGAAGCTTTCTTT. Translated: CASTVGHEAFF.

The V call is TRBV6-5, the J call TRBJ2-2, with D possibly matching TRBD1 (5 bases). The CDR3 is 16 residues long. V was shortened by 3 bases and J by 2 bases, with 13 bases between the two germline ends. CDR1 is MNHEY and CDR2 is SVGAGI in the germline V gene. Here the CDR3 DNA reads TGTGCCAGCAGTTATTGGCAGGGCGCAAACACCGGGGAGCTGTTTTTT. This encodes CASSYWQGANTGELFF.

The rearrangement links TRBV28 to TRBJ1-1, with D tentatively TRBD1 (6 bases). The V end was cut by 3 bases, the J end by 8 bases, with 19 bases between. Looked up from germline, CDR1 is MDHEN and CDR2 is SYDVKM. The CDR3 is 15 amino acids. CDR3 sequence: CASSLDQGPRREAFF. In DNA, the CDR3 is TGTGCCAGCAGTTTGGATCAGGGGCCTAGACGGGAAGCTTTCTTT.

This rearrangement joins TRBV5-8 to TRBJ2-4; tentatively, D is TRBD1 (6 bases). V lost 4 bases to trimming and J lost 0 bases, with 17 bases between them. The CDR3 spans 17 residues. Germline loops: CDR1 SGHTS, CDR2 YDEGEE. In DNA form, the CDR3 reads TGTGCCAGCAGCCCACGGGGTAGGGGGTTAGCCAAAAACATTCAGTACTTC. Protein sequence: CASSPRGRGLAKNIQYF.

V and J are TRBV9 and TRBJ2-1, with D perhaps TRBD2 (5 bases). Germline V gene data show CDR1 as SGDLS and CDR2 as YYNGEE. The germline V and J ends were trimmed by 4 bases and 0 bases, with 14 bases remaining between them. This CDR3 comprises 16 residues. The CDR3 here is CASSIGLLSSYNEQFF. The CDR3 DNA reads as TGTGCCAGCAGCATCGGACTTTTGAGCTCCTACAATGAGCAGTTCTTC.

A few counts support this clone. The rearrangement uses TRBV4-1 and TRBJ2-1, with D unresolved. The ends were cut back, 1 base at V and 2 bases at J, with 12 bases in the middle. Per germline, CDR1 MGHRA and CDR2 YSYEKL. CDR3 size: 16 residues. The CDR3 DNA reads as TGCGCCAGCAGCCAAGCGGGTTCTATCCCCTACAATGAGCAGTTCTTC. Amino acid sequence: CASSQAGSIPYNEQFF.

The chain links TRBV19 to TRBJ2-2; possible D gene TRBD1, 5 bases. The germline V gene has CDR1 LNHDA and CDR2 SQIVND (reference sequence). With 9 bases removed from V and 6 bases from J, the gap between germline ends came to 17 bases. The CDR3 covers 14 residues. In DNA form, the CDR3 reads TGTGCCAGCCAGCAGGGAACGCGGCCCGGGGAGCTGTTTTTT. The encoded protein is CASQQGTRPGELFF.

J is TRBJ2-1 and V is TRBV5-1; the match to TRBD2 covers 11 bases. The CDR3 has 16 amino acids. Germline values: CDR1 SGHRS, CDR2 YFSETQ. The ends lost 3 bases at V and 6 bases at J; junction bases unmatched: 8. The CDR3 region has the DNA TGCGCCAGCAGCTACCTACTAGCGGGAGATGCCAATGAGCAGTTCTTC. The encoded protein is CASSYLLAGDANEQFF.

To note about this clone: The sample carries other DNA sequences with the same CDR3. The CDR3 sequence: CASSRGDTQYF. CDR3 sequence (DNA): TGTGCCAGCAGCCGGGGTGATACGCAGTATTTT. The chain joins TRBV9 to TRBJ2-3, with TRBD2 as a possible D gene (5 bases). Per germline, CDR1 SGDLS and CDR2 YYNGEE. V dropped 4 bases and J dropped 6 bases, with 6 bases sitting between them. CDR3 length: 11 amino acids.

The chain combines TRBV5-6 with TRBJ1-3; D unclear. Germline CDR1 reads SGHDT; CDR2 reads YYEEEE. The CDR3 contains 13 residues. V dropped 4 bases and J dropped 2 bases, with 7 bases sitting between them. CDR3 sequence reads: CASSLPPGNTIYF. The CDR3 bases are TGTGCCAGCAGCCTCCCCCCTGGAAACACCATATATTTT. The variable domain in full, completed from reference TRBV5-6 and TRBJ1-3, reads DAGVTQSPTHLIKTRGQQVTLRCSPKSGHDTVSWYQQALGQGPQFIFQYYEEEERQRGNFPDRFSGHQFPNYSSELNVNALLLGDSALYLCASSLPPGNTIYFGEGSWLTVV.

V and J are TRBV30 and TRBJ2-7, with no clear D. V gave up 5 bases and J gave up 0 bases, with 5 bases separating them. CDR1 and CDR2 from the germline V gene are GTSNPN and SVGIG (reference sequence). The CDR3 has 11 amino acids. The CDR3 coding sequence is TGTGCCTGGCAGAACTCCTACGAGCAGTACTTC. Translated: CAWQNSYEQYF.